A selection of T cell receptor beta chains follows, all from one sample in a study of cytomegalovirus exposure and HLA in healthy donors. Profiled with immunoSEQ multiplex PCR; TCRdb holds only in-frame clones, not every one. The repertoire has over 130,000 clones, 75% to 85% of them found once; the top ten carry about 2.5%. Sequencing was carried out using PBMCs. These receptors were taken from a man aged 45 to 65 in good health and CMV-seronegative. The CDR3 runs from the conserved cysteine through the conserved F or W.

J gene: TRBJ1-5; V gene: TRBV10-2; CDR3 length: 12; CDR3 protein: CASSGPLEPQHF
J gene: TRBJ1-1; V gene: TRBV19; CDR3 length: 16; CDR3 protein: CASSREDRGRNTEAFF
J gene: TRBJ2-3; V gene: TRBV16; CDR3 length: 12; CDR3 protein: CASSQTSDTQYF
J gene: TRBJ1-4; V gene: TRBV28; CDR3 length: 13; CDR3 protein: CASRKPGGEKLFF
J gene: TRBJ2-7; V gene: TRBV5-1; CDR3 length: 16; CDR3 protein: CASSLGGGWVSSEQYF
J gene: TRBJ1-3; V gene: TRBV28; CDR3 length: 15; CDR3 protein: CASSLLQGRGNTIYF
J gene: TRBJ1-1; V gene: TRBV27; CDR3 length: 15; CDR3 protein: CASSAPTGTITEAFF
J gene: TRBJ2-3; V gene: TRBV29-1; CDR3 length: 16; CDR3 protein: CNVEGSDRGSPDTQYF
J gene: TRBJ2-3; V gene: TRBV9; CDR3 length: 16; CDR3 protein: CASSVAGGRRTDTQYF
J gene: TRBJ2-1; V gene: TRBV6-1; CDR3 length: 17; CDR3 protein: CASSDLGTSGKDNEQFF
J gene: TRBJ1-2; V gene: TRBV5-1; CDR3 length: 16; CDR3 protein: CASSLGGTGGQDGYTF
J gene: TRBJ1-6; V gene: TRBV28; CDR3 length: 13; CDR3 protein: CASSLFGRGPLHF
J gene: TRBJ2-7; V gene: TRBV15; CDR3 length: 14; CDR3 protein: CATRAAGGSYEQYF
J gene: TRBJ2-1; V gene: TRBV6-1; CDR3 length: 15; CDR3 protein: CASSDRTGGLWEQFF
J gene: TRBJ1-6; V gene: TRBV25-1; CDR3 length: 14; CDR3 protein: CASSVGSYNSPLHF
J gene: TRBJ2-2; V gene: TRBV18; CDR3 length: 13; CDR3 protein: CASSPRSAGELFF
J gene: TRBJ2-2; V gene: TRBV28; CDR3 length: 20; CDR3 protein: CASSPAGTSGSVAGTGELFF
J gene: TRBJ2-1; V gene: TRBV10-1; CDR3 length: 15; CDR3 protein: CASTRGTASYNEQFF
J gene: TRBJ1-2; V gene: TRBV7-9; CDR3 length: 11; CDR3 protein: CASSLFRGYTF
J gene: TRBJ1-6; V gene: TRBV28; CDR3 length: 13; CDR3 protein: CASRRDRNSPLHF
J gene: TRBJ2-1; V gene: TRBV4-1; CDR3 length: 16; CDR3 protein: CASSQLSGSSYNEQFF
J gene: TRBJ2-5; V gene: TRBV6-1; CDR3 length: 12; CDR3 protein: CASSGEEETQYF
J gene: TRBJ1-1; V gene: TRBV20-1; CDR3 length: 11; CDR3 protein: CSASRGTEAFF
J gene: TRBJ2-2; V gene: TRBV18; CDR3 length: 16; CDR3 protein: CASSPPRGMATGELFF
J gene: TRBJ2-1; V gene: TRBV7-3; CDR3 length: 16; CDR3 protein: CASSSGTSGGYNEQFF
J gene: TRBJ1-2; V gene: TRBV20-1; CDR3 length: 11; CDR3 protein: CSAVYRDGYTF